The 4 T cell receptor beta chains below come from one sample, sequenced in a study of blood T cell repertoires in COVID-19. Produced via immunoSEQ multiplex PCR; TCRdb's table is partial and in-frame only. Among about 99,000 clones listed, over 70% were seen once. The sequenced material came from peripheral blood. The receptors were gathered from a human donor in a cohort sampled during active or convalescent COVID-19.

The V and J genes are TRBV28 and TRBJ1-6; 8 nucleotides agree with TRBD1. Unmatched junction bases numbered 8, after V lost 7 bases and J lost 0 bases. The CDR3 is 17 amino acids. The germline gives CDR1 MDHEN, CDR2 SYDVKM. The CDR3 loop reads CASTQGQASSYNSPLHF. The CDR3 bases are TGTGCCAGCACCCAGGGACAGGCAAGCTCCTATAATTCACCCCTCCACTTT.

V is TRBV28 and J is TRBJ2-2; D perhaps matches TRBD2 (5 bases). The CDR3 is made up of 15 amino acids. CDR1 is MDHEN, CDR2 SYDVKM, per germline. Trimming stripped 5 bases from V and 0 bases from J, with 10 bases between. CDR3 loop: CASSPRGANTGELFF. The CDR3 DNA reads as TGTGCCAGCAGTCCTCGGGGTGCGAACACCGGGGAGCTGTTTTTT.

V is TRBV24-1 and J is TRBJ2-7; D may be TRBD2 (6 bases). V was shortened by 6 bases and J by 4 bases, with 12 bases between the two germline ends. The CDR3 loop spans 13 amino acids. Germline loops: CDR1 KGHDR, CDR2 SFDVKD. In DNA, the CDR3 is TGTGCCACCAGTCCCGGGGGTAGTTACGAGCAGTACTTC. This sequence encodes CATSPGGSYEQYF.

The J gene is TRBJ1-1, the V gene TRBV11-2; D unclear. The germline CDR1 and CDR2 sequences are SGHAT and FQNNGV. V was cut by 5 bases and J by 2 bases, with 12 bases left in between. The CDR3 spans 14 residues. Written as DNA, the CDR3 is TGTGCCAGCAGCCCGGGTCTTGCCAACACTGAAGCTTTCTTT. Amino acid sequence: CASSPGLANTEAFF.